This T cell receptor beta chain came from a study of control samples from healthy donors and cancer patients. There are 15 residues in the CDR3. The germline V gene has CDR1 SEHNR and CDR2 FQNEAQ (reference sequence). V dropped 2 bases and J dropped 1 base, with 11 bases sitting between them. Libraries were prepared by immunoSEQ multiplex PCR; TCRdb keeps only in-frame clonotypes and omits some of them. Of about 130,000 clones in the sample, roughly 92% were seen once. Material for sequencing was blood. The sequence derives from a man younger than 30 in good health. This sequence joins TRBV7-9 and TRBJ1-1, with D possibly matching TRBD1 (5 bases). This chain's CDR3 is CASSLLGHSNTEAFF. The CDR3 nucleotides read TGTGCCAGCAGCTTACTAGGACACTCGAACACTGAAGCTTTCTTT.